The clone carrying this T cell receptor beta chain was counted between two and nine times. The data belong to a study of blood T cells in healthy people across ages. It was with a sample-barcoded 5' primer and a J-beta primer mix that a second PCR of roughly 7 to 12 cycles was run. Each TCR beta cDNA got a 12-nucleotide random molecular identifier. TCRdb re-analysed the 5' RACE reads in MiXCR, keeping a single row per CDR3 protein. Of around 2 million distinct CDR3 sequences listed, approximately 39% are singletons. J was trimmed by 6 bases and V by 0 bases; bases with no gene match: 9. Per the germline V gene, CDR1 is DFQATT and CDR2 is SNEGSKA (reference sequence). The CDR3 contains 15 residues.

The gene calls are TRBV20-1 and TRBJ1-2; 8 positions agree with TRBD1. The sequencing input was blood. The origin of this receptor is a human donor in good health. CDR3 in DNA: TGCAGTGCTAGAGATCCTATTTCAGGGGGCGATGGCTACACCTTC. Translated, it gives CSARDPISGGDGYTF.